This paragraph reports one TCR beta chain. The antigen is undetermined. The sample originates from a study of tumor and adjacent non-tumor tissue in lung cancer. On the study more broadly: There were approximately twelve adenocarcinoma, a couple of squamous cell carcinoma and 1 small cell lung cancer cases. The patients, 10 to 11 men and 4 to 6 women, were roughly 30 to 80 with stage I to III disease.

This sample's RNA came from whole unsorted tissue. Distant lung tissue was collected more than 3 cm away from the tumor edge. Between August and November 2014, newly diagnosed, chemotherapy-naive lung cancer patients underwent thoracic surgery in China. Study findings and constraints: Significantly higher TCR diversity was found in tumor than normal lung.

CDR3 length: 16 amino acids. Per germline, CDR1 SQVTM and CDR2 ANQGSEA. TCRbeta libraries were built with three rounds of nested PCR, modified from ARM-PCR. TCRdb independently ran MiXCR on the multiplex PCR reads; one entry per CDR3 protein. The table shows some 99,000 distinct CDR3 sequences, with about 61% occurring only once. Sequencing was carried out using distant non-tumor lung tissue. This TCR was sampled from a man aged 55 to 69 with non-small cell lung cancer. The chain links TRBV29-1 to TRBJ2-1; D remains unclear. CDR3 DNA: TGCAGTGCTAACGAGATCACACATGGTGGCATGGGTGAGCAGTTCTTC. Protein product: CSANEITHGGMGEQFF.